A single T cell receptor (beta chain) is shown here with its context. These data originate in a study of blood T cell repertoires in COVID-19. Clinical history reported by participants formed the basis on which cohorts were assigned. Germline V gene sequence: CDR1 DFQATT, CDR2 SNEGSKA (reference sequence). V lost 3 bases, J lost 1 base, and 8 bases lay in between. The CDR3 loop spans 13 amino acids. Original handling: It was from reference gene primer amplification that nucleated cell counts were estimated. The repertoire was sequenced with immunoSEQ multiplex PCR; TCRdb's copy has only in-frame clones and lacks some. That table gives V, J and clone size, and the DNA gave D and trimming. In the table there are approximately 230,000 clones, 85% to 90% of which are singletons.

This TCR came from a man aged 18 to 29 who had recovered from COVID-19. The sequenced material came from PBMCs or T cells enriched from blood (not recorded which). This chain links TRBV20-1 with TRBJ2-3; either TRBD1 or TRBD2 may fit D (6 bases each). The CDR3 sequence is CSASGGRTDTQYF. In DNA, the CDR3 is TGCAGTGCTAGTGGGGGGCGCACAGATACGCAGTATTTT.